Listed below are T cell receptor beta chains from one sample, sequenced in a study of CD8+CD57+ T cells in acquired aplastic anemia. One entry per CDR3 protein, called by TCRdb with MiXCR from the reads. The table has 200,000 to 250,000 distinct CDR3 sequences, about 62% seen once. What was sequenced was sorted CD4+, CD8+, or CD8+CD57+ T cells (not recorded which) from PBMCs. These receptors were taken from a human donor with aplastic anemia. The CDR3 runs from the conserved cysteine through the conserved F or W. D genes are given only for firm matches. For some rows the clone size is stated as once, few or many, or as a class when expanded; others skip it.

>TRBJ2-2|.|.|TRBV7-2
TGTGCCAGCAGCGCAATCCCGGGAGCCGGGGAGCTGTTTTTT
CASSAIPGAGELFF
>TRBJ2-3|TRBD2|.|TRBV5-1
TGCGCCAGCAGCTTGACTAGCGGGGGAGAATACAATGAGCAGTATTTT
CASSLTSGGEYNEQYF
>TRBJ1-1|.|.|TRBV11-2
TGTGCCAGCAGTATCGGGGGTGAAGCTTTCTTT
CASSIGGEAFF
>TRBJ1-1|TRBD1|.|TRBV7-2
TGTGCCAGCAGCCAAAGACAGGGAATAGGCACTGAAGCTTTCTTT
CASSQRQGIGTEAFF
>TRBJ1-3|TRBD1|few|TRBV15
TGTGCCACCAGCAGACCATTTCCGGGACAGGGGGCGTATGGAAACACCATATATTTT
CATSRPFPGQGAYGNTIYF
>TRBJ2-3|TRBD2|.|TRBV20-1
TGCAGTCTAGCGGGGGACACAGATACGCAGTATTTT
CSLAGDTDTQYF
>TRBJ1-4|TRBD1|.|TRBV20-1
TGCAGTGCTGGACAGGGAATTAATGAAAAACTGTTTTTT
CSAGQGINEKLFF
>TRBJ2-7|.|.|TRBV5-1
TGCGCCAGCAGCTTTGAGGGGGAGAGGTACGAGCAGTACTTC
CASSFEGERYEQYF
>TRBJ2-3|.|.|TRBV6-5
TGTGCCAGCAGTTACTTTAACACAGATACGCAGTATTTT
CASSYFNTDTQYF
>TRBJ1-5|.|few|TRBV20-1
TGCAGTGCCGGACGGTTCAATCAGCCCCAGCATTTT
CSAGRFNQPQHF
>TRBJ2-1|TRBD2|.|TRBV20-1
TGCAGTGCTAGCGGCGGGGGCTCCTACAATGAGCAGTTCTTC
CSASGGGSYNEQFF
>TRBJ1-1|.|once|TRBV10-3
TGTGCCATCAGCGGGACGGCGAGCACTGAAGCTTTCTTT
CAISGTASTEAFF
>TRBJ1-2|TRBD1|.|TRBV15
TGTGCCACCAGCAGCGACCGGGACAGGGGGCAATTCTATGGCTACACCTTC
CATSSDRDRGQFYGYTF
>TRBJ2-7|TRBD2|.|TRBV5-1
TGCGCCAGCAGCTTAGGACTAGCGGGGGGCTGCGAGCAGTACTTC
CASSLGLAGGCEQYF
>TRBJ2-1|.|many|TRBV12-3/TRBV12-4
TGTGCCAGCATATCGGGGGCCCTTTACAATGAGCAGTTCTTC
CASISGALYNEQFF
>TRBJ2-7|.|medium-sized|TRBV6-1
TGTGCCAGCAGTTCGGACGGAGCCTACGAGCAGTACTTC
CASSSDGAYEQYF
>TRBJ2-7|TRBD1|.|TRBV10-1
TGCGCCAGCAGCCCCGCCGCCCCCGGGACAGGGGTCTCCTACGAGCAGTACTTC
CASSPAAPGTGVSYEQYF
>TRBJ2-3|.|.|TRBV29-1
TGCAGCGTTGAAAGGGGCGGCACAGATACGCAGTATTTT
CSVERGGTDTQYF
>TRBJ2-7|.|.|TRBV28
TGTGCCAGCAGTTTAGCCGGACAGTACTTC
CASSLAGQYF
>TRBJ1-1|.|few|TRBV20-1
TGCAGTGCTAGAGCTTTTCGGACGCAAGCTTTCTTT
CSARAFRTQAFF
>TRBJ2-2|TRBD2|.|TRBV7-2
TGTGCCAGCAGCTTAGATTGGGGGAGGGCGGCCACCGGGGAGCTGTTTTTT
CASSLDWGRAATGELFF
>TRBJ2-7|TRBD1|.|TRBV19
TGTGCCAGTAGTAACCGACAGGGGACTGGTACCTACGAGCAGTACTTC
CASSNRQGTGTYEQYF
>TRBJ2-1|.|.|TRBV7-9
TGTGCCACCGCCGCCACAAGCTCCTACAATGAGCAGTTCTTC
CATAATSSYNEQFF
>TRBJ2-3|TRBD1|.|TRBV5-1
TGCGCCAGCAGCTTAGACAGGGCCGGCACAGATACGCAGTATTTT
CASSLDRAGTDTQYF
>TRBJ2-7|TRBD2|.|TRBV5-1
TGCGCCAGCAGCTTCGGTGGCGGGAGTGGATCCTACGAGCAGTACTTC
CASSFGGGSGSYEQYF
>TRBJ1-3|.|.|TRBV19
TGTGCCAGTAGTATGAGGGGAACAGGAAACACAATATATTTT
CASSMRGTGNTIYF
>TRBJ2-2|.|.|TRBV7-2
TGTGCCAGCAGCTTAATTGGGGAGAGCCTTCACGGGGAGCTGTTTTTT
CASSLIGESLHGELFF
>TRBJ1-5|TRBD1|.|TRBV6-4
TGTGCCAGCAGTGACGCGGGGGGGACAGTAGGTCAGCCCCGGCATTTT
CASSDAGGTVGQPRHF
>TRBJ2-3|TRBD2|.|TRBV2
TGTGCCAGCGGCGGCGGGACTAGGACAGATACGCAGTATTTT
CASGGGTRTDTQYF
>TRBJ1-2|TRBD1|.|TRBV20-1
TGCAGTGCTAGAAGACAGGGGGCAATAAACTATGGCTACACCTTC
CSARRQGAINYGYTF
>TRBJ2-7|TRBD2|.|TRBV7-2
TGTGCCAGCAGCTCAACGACTAGCGGGTACTCCTACGAGCAGTACTTC
CASSSTTSGYSYEQYF
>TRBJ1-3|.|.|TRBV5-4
TGCGCCAGCAGCCAAGATAGGCCCAGGGTCGTTGGAAACACCATATATTTT
CASSQDRPRVVGNTIYF
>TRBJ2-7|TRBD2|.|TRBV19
TGTGCCAGTAGTGTTGGCGGGAGTGTCTACGAGCAGTACTTC
CASSVGGSVYEQYF
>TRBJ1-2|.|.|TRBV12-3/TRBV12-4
TGTGCCACCCTCAACGAAGTTAACTATGGCTACACCTTC
CATLNEVNYGYTF
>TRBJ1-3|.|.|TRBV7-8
TGTGCCAGCAGCTTTAACGGAAACACCATATATTTT
CASSFNGNTIYF
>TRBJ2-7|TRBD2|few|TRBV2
TGTGCCAGCAGTACACTAGCGGGCTACGAGCAGTACTTC
CASSTLAGYEQYF
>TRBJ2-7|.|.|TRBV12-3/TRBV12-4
TGTGCCAGCAGACAAGGGACCGGTAACTACGAGCAGTACTTC
CASRQGTGNYEQYF
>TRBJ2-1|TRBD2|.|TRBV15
TGTGCCACCAGCAGCTTAAGTCGGACTAGCGGGGGGGACAATGAGCAGTTCTTC
CATSSLSRTSGGDNEQFF
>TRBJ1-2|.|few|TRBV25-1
TGTGCCAGCAGTGAATCCAGGGGCAGTAACGAAGGCTACACCTTC
CASSESRGSNEGYTF
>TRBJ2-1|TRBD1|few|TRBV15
TGTGCCAGCAGGTCCCTCGGGACAGGGGTTTACAATGAGCAGTTCTTC
CASRSLGTGVYNEQFF
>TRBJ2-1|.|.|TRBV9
TGTGCCAGCAGCCCCTTCCCCCTAGATGCGCAGTTCTTC
CASSPFPLDAQFF
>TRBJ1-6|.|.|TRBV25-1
TGTGCCAGCAGTGAATGGGGGGAGTCTTACTCACCCCTCCACTTT
CASSEWGESYSPLHF
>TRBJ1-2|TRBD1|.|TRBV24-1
TGTGCCACCAGTGATCGACAGGGCGACGGCTATGGCTACGCCTTC
CATSDRQGDGYGYAF
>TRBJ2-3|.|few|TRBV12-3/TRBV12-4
TGTGCCATCAGTGACACAGGAGTCGGCACAGATACGCAGTATTTT
CAISDTGVGTDTQYF
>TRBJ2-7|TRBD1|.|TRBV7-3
TGTGCCAGCAGCTTGGCCGGGACAGGGACAACCTACGAGCAGTACTTC
CASSLAGTGTTYEQYF
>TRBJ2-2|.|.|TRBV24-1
TGTGCCACCAGTCTCACGGGGGGCAACACCGGGGAGCTGTTTTTT
CATSLTGGNTGELFF
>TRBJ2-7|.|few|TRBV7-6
TGTGCCAGCAGCTTAGCACAGAACTACGAGCAGTACTTC
CASSLAQNYEQYF
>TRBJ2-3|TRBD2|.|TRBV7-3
TGTGCCAGCAGCCACGGACTAGCGACAAGCACAGATACGCAGTATTTT
CASSHGLATSTDTQYF
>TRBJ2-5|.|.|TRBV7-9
TGTGCCAGCAGCTTAGACAGGGTAGGAAAAGAGACCCAGTACTTC
CASSLDRVGKETQYF
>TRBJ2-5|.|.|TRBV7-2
TGTACCAGCAGCTCTCATGAGACCCAGTACTTC
CTSSSHETQYF
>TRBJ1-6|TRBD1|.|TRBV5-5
TGTGCCAGCAGCCCAGGACAGGGAGGATCACCCCTCCACTTT
CASSPGQGGSPLHF
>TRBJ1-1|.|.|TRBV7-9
TGTGCCAGCACTCTTCGGGGCGACACTGAAGCTTTCTTT
CASTLRGDTEAFF